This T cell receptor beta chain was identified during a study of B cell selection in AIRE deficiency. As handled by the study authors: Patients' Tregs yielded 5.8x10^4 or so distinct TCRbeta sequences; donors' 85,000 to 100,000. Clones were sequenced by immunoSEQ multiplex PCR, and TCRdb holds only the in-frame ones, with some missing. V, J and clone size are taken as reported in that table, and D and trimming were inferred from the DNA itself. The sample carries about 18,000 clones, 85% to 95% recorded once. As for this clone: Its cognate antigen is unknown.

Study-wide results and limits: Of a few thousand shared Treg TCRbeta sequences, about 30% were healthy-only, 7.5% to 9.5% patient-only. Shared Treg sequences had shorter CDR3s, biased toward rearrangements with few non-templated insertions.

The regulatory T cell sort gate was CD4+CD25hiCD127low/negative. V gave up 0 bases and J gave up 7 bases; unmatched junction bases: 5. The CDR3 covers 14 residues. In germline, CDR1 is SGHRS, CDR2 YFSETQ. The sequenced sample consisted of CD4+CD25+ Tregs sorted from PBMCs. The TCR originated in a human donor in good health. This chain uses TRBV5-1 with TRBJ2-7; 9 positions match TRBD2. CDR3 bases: TGCGCCAGCAGCTTGGCCGGGCGGGAGGGAGAGCAGTACTTC. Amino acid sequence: CASSLAGREGEQYF.